The clone carrying this T cell receptor (beta chain) was counted at least ten times. This entry comes from a study of molecular identifiers for immune sequencing clone quantification. V lost 1 base, J lost 5 bases, and 20 bases lay in between. This CDR3 has 17 amino acids. Per the germline V gene, CDR1 is SEHNR and CDR2 is FQNEAQ (reference sequence). TCRdb reprocessed the PCR reads with MiXCR, giving one entry per CDR3 protein. The sample yields about 40,000 distinct CDR3 sequences, about 18% seen once. Sequencing was done on a sample of naive CD8+ T cells from blood, with Jurkat cell RNA spiked in. Subset meaning: FACS-sorted CD8+CD4-CCR7+CD45RA+ naive T cells. The gene calls are TRBV7-9 and TRBJ2-5; tentatively, D is TRBD2 (5 bases). The sequence came from a human donor in good health. Some libraries in this study had Jurkat cell RNA spiked in. The CDR3 DNA reads TGTGCCAGCAGCTTAGTCGGAGGAGGAGGCTCTGGGGAGACCCAGTACTTC. Translation gives CASSLVGGGGSGETQYF.